This note documents a single TCR beta chain sequence. The antigen is not known. Trimming at V came to 5 bases and at J to 5 bases, leaving 14 bases not matched to a gene. CDR1 is SGHTA, CDR2 FQGNSA, per germline. The CDR3 totals 18 residues. These data are taken from a study of shared clonotypes between healthy human individuals. In the study overall: Every donor yielded three CD4 naive, three CD4 memory, two CD8 naive and one CD8 memory plate. The study's findings and limits: Larger richness was generally estimated for naive than memory subsets.

Assay: immunoSEQ multiplex PCR; the TCRdb copy retains only in-frame clones and omits some. The sample records 2 million to 2.5 million clones, around 95% being singletons. Sequenced: naive CD4+ T cells sorted from blood. The subset was: CD45RA+ positively selected. The chain joins TRBV7-2 to TRBJ1-6; 8 bases are a match to TRBD1. The sequence derives from a man aged 18 to 35 in good health. This CDR3 reads CASSRPFRTGRDNSPLHF. The CDR3 nucleotides read TGTGCCAGCAGCCGCCCGTTCAGGACAGGGCGGGATAATTCACCCCTCCACTTT.